This TCR beta chain was sequenced for a study of blood T cell repertoires in COVID-19. Original handling: Using reference gene primer amplification, nucleated cell counts were estimated. The protocol was immunoSEQ multiplex PCR, while the TCRdb copy is restricted to in-frame clones and leaves out a portion. That table furnishes V, J and clone size, whereas the DNA furnished D and trimming. Of fewer than 200,000 clones in the sample, under 90% were seen once. The V gene's germline CDR1 is MGHRA and CDR2 YSYEKL. V lost 1 base and J 8 bases, leaving 14 bases between the germline ends. The CDR3 extends over 14 amino acids.

Input material: peripheral blood. The sequence came from a human donor in a cohort sampled during active COVID-19. V usage is TRBV4-1 and J usage is TRBJ1-1; D is ambiguous. For the CDR3, the DNA is TGCGCCAGCAGCCAAGTGCGACGGGTCTTGGAAGCTTTCTTT. This codes for CASSQVRRVLEAFF.